This TCR beta chain was retrieved from a study of blood T cell repertoires in COVID-19. Overall study: Samples representing acute and convalescent COVID-19 were sourced from the United States, Italy and Spain. T cells, B-cell-depleted T cells, or PBMCs provided the cDNA or gDNA that served as material.

Germline V gene data show CDR1 as SGHTA and CDR2 as FQGNSA. V shed 3 bases and J 3 bases; nucleotides not matched to a gene: 11. The length of the CDR3 is 16 residues. Clones were read by immunoSEQ multiplex PCR, and TCRdb kept only the in-frame ones, dropping some. The sample contains 200,000 to 250,000 clones, roughly four fifths of which appear only once. Sequenced material: peripheral blood. The TCR originated in a woman aged 18-29 years with acute or convalescent COVID-19. The genes are TRBV7-2 and TRBJ2-7, with TRBD2 identical over 7 bases. The CDR3: CASSLVGGGMGYEQYF. The CDR3 DNA reads TGTGCCAGCAGCTTGGTTGGGGGGGGAATGGGCTACGAGCAGTACTTC.